A selection of T cell receptor beta chains follows, all from one sample in a study of shared clonotypes between healthy human individuals. Sequencing was performed with immunoSEQ multiplex PCR; in TCRdb, only in-frame clones are kept and a portion is missing. The table includes fewer than 700,000 clones, roughly four fifths detected once. What was sequenced was PBMCs. The source is a woman aged 40-49 years in good health. Some clones in this sample may be carry-over from other donors' samples. Each CDR3 is given with its conserved first and last residue. Fields, in order: J gene, V gene, D gene, clone size, CDR3 protein, CDR3 DNA. D genes are given only for firm matches. Clone size, where shown, is once, few, many, or a class for clones that have expanded.

J gene: TRBJ2-7; V gene: TRBV4-2; D gene: TRBD2; clone size: NA; CDR3 protein: CASSQDGGTGGYEQYF; CDR3 DNA: TGTGCCAGCAGCCAAGATGGTGGAACGGGAGGGTACGAGCAGTACTTC
J gene: TRBJ2-7; V gene: TRBV7-2; D gene: NA; clone size: many; CDR3 protein: CASSLTPSYEQYF; CDR3 DNA: TGTGCCAGCAGCCTTACGCCCAGCTACGAGCAGTACTTC
J gene: TRBJ2-2; V gene: TRBV10-1; D gene: TRBD2; clone size: few; CDR3 protein: CASLKSGAGDTGELFF; CDR3 DNA: TGCGCCAGCCTGAAGAGTGGGGCGGGGGATACCGGGGAGCTGTTTTTT
J gene: TRBJ2-3; V gene: TRBV27; D gene: NA; clone size: NA; CDR3 protein: CASSLIFGRGLSSTDTQYF; CDR3 DNA: TGTGCCAGCAGTTTAATTTTCGGCAGGGGACTTTCCAGCACAGATACGCAGTATTTT
J gene: TRBJ2-4; V gene: TRBV4-3; D gene: NA; clone size: NA; CDR3 protein: CASSQYRTGLVRDIQYF; CDR3 DNA: TGCGCCAGCAGCCAGTATCGGACAGGACTAGTTAGGGACATTCAGTACTTC
J gene: TRBJ2-4; V gene: TRBV6-1; D gene: NA; clone size: once; CDR3 protein: CASRETDIQYF; CDR3 DNA: TGTGCCAGCAGAGAGACAGACATTCAGTACTTC
J gene: TRBJ2-5; V gene: TRBV25-1; D gene: NA; clone size: NA; CDR3 protein: CASSTAFGIQETQYF; CDR3 DNA: TGTGCCAGCAGTACCGCCTTCGGCATTCAAGAGACCCAGTACTTC
J gene: TRBJ2-7; V gene: TRBV5-1; D gene: TRBD2; clone size: NA; CDR3 protein: CASSESGNIVDEQYF; CDR3 DNA: TGCGCCAGCAGCGAAAGCGGGAATATCGTTGACGAGCAGTACTTC
J gene: TRBJ1-1; V gene: TRBV5-6; D gene: TRBD1; clone size: few; CDR3 protein: CASSASFRGAEAFF; CDR3 DNA: TGTGCCAGCAGCGCAAGTTTCAGGGGGGCTGAAGCTTTCTTT
J gene: TRBJ2-5; V gene: TRBV6-1; D gene: NA; clone size: NA; CDR3 protein: CASALGGETQYF; CDR3 DNA: TGCGCCAGCGCCCTCGGAGGAGAGACCCAGTACTTC
J gene: TRBJ1-2; V gene: TRBV5-1; D gene: TRBD1; clone size: once; CDR3 protein: CASSRTTGNYGYTF; CDR3 DNA: TGCGCCAGCAGCCGTACGACAGGGAACTATGGCTACACCTTC
J gene: TRBJ2-7; V gene: TRBV6-1; D gene: NA; clone size: few; CDR3 protein: CASSRQVFYEQYF; CDR3 DNA: TGTGCCAGCAGTAGACAGGTCTTCTACGAGCAGTACTTC
J gene: TRBJ2-2; V gene: TRBV28; D gene: TRBD1; clone size: NA; CDR3 protein: CASSRGLTGVTTGELFF; CDR3 DNA: TGTGCCAGCAGTCGGGGCTTAACAGGGGTTACTACCGGGGAGCTGTTTTTT
J gene: TRBJ2-6; V gene: TRBV7-9; D gene: NA; clone size: NA; CDR3 protein: CASSKDSSGANVLTF; CDR3 DNA: TGTGCCAGCAGCAAGGACAGTTCTGGGGCCAACGTCCTGACTTTC
J gene: TRBJ2-1; V gene: TRBV5-1; D gene: NA; clone size: NA; CDR3 protein: CASSWFVGDSYNEQFF; CDR3 DNA: TGCGCCAGCAGCTGGTTTGTTGGCGACTCCTACAATGAGCAGTTCTTC
J gene: TRBJ2-3; V gene: TRBV7-3; D gene: TRBD2; clone size: NA; CDR3 protein: CASSSSGTTSTDTQYF; CDR3 DNA: TGTGCCAGCAGCTCCTCCGGGACTACGAGCACAGATACGCAGTATTTT
J gene: TRBJ1-4; V gene: TRBV5-1; D gene: NA; clone size: NA; CDR3 protein: CASTGQSTNEKLFF; CDR3 DNA: TGCGCCAGCACAGGACAGTCAACTAATGAAAAACTGTTTTTT
J gene: TRBJ2-3; V gene: TRBV11-2; D gene: NA; clone size: NA; CDR3 protein: CASSLDRTGTDTQYF; CDR3 DNA: TGTGCCAGCAGCTTAGATCGGACTGGCACAGATACGCAGTATTTT
J gene: TRBJ1-5; V gene: TRBV10-1; D gene: NA; clone size: NA; CDR3 protein: CATPGWGNSNQPQHF; CDR3 DNA: TGCGCCACCCCGGGGTGGGGGAATAGCAATCAGCCCCAGCATTTT
J gene: TRBJ1-1; V gene: TRBV7-2; D gene: NA; clone size: NA; CDR3 protein: CASSLTGGTEAFF; CDR3 DNA: TGTGCCAGCAGCTTAACCGGAGGCACTGAAGCTTTCTTT
J gene: TRBJ1-5; V gene: TRBV5-1; D gene: TRBD1; clone size: NA; CDR3 protein: CASSLEPGQGYQPQHF; CDR3 DNA: TGCGCCAGCAGCTTGGAGCCGGGACAGGGGTATCAGCCCCAGCATTTT
J gene: TRBJ1-5; V gene: TRBV7-3; D gene: NA; clone size: NA; CDR3 protein: CASSLYRDQPQHF; CDR3 DNA: TGTGCCAGCAGCTTATATCGGGATCAGCCCCAGCATTTT
J gene: TRBJ2-3; V gene: TRBV7-2; D gene: NA; clone size: NA; CDR3 protein: CASSLGLLINTDTQYF; CDR3 DNA: TGTGCCAGCAGCTTAGGGTTACTAATAAACACAGATACGCAGTATTTT
J gene: TRBJ1-1; V gene: TRBV5-1; D gene: NA; clone size: NA; CDR3 protein: CASSLVAGNTEAFF; CDR3 DNA: TGCGCCAGCAGCTTGGTCGCGGGTAACACTGAAGCTTTCTTT